This T cell receptor beta chain was sequenced for a study of blood T cell repertoires in COVID-19. Looked up from germline, CDR1 is DFQATT and CDR2 is SNEGSKA (reference sequence). V was cut by 3 bases and J by 7 bases, with 7 bases left in between. This CDR3 spans 12 amino acids. In the authors' workflow: Amplification of reference gene primers was used by the study to estimate nucleated cell counts. TCRdb's table, derived via immunoSEQ multiplex PCR, lists solely in-frame clones and lacks some. The D gene and trimming were derived from the DNA, and the V and J assignments and clone size from that table. The sample carries 180,000 or so clones, 80% to 90% recorded once.

The gene calls are TRBV20-1 and TRBJ1-6; D uncertain. Material: PBMCs or T cells enriched from blood (not recorded which). The receptor comes from a woman aged 50 to 65 in a cohort exposed to, infected with or recovered from COVID-19 (not recorded which). The CDR3 DNA reads as TGCAGTGCTAGTAGCGGGAATTCACCCCTCCACTTT. Translated: CSASSGNSPLHF.